One sample yielded the 10 T cell receptor beta chains listed below, sequenced in a study of T cell responses to AZD1222 COVID-19 vaccine. The assay was immunoSEQ multiplex PCR, and TCRdb's table has in-frame clones only and misses some. The sample yields about 97,000 clones, around 84% seen once. The material sequenced was peripheral blood, taken on day 0 of AZD1222 vaccination. The receptors were sampled from an adult in good health.

The CDR3 protein is CASSGGTARTGELFF. As DNA, the CDR3 is TGTGCCAGTAGTGGGGGGACAGCAAGAACCGGGGAGCTGTTTTTT. The chain couples TRBV19 to TRBJ2-2, with D perhaps TRBD1 (7 bases). Looked up from germline, CDR1 is LNHDA and CDR2 is SQIVND (reference sequence). This CDR3 is 15 amino acids long. Trimming left V 5 bases short and J 5 bases short, with 15 bases between.

The chain links TRBV10-3 to TRBJ1-2; unclear D gene. Germline V gene lookup returns CDR1 ENHRY and CDR2 SYGVKD. The CDR3 loop spans 13 amino acids. V was shortened by 6 bases and J by 5 bases, with 13 bases between the two germline ends. The CDR3 DNA follows: TGTGCCATCAGCCGGGGAGAACTTTATGGCTACACCTTC. It specifies CAISRGELYGYTF.

The V call is TRBV5-6, the J call TRBJ1-2, with TRBD1 identical over 8 bases. Per the germline V gene, CDR1 is SGHDT and CDR2 is YYEEEE. V was clipped by 4 bases and J by 7 bases; unmatched bases: 6. The CDR3 runs to 13 residues. CDR3 DNA: TGTGCCAGCAGCCACATGGACAGGGTTGGCTACACCTTC. Translation: CASSHMDRVGYTF.

The V and J genes are TRBV2 and TRBJ1-2, with 7 bases lining up with TRBD1. This CDR3 is built from 13 residues. CDR1 and CDR2 (germline): SNHLY, FYNNEI. V was clipped by 6 bases and J by 7 bases; unmatched bases: 8. The CDR3 DNA follows: TGTGCCAGCAGGGGAGAGGGGGCTGGTGGCTACACCTTC. Translated: CASRGEGAGGYTF.

V and J are TRBV28 and TRBJ2-3; weak D call: TRBD1 (5 bases). V lost 3 bases, J lost 6 bases, and 16 bases lay in between. The CDR3 runs to 15 residues. CDR1 is MDHEN and CDR2 is SYDVKM in the germline V gene. The CDR3 protein is CASSFGAGSTDTQYF. CDR3 DNA sequence: TGTGCCAGCAGTTTCGGTGCAGGGTCTACGGATACGCAGTATTTT.

The chain is built from TRBV9 and TRBJ1-1; 9 nucleotides agree with TRBD1. This CDR3 is 18 amino acids long. The trim removed 0 bases at V and 2 bases at J, leaving 11 bases unmatched. The germline V gene encodes CDR1 SGDLS and CDR2 YYNGEE. The CDR3 spells CASSVDTPGQGGNTEAFF. The CDR3 nucleotides are TGTGCCAGCAGCGTAGATACACCGGGACAGGGAGGCAACACTGAAGCTTTCTTT.

This clone has only one observation. The J gene is TRBJ1-5, the V gene TRBV6-5, with D possibly matching TRBD1 (5 bases). The V gene lost 4 bases and the J gene lost 6 bases, with 16 bases spanning the gap. The CDR3 runs to 15 residues. CDR1 is MNHEY, CDR2 SVGAGI, per germline. This chain's CDR3 is CASSLDPFQGQPQHF. CDR3 in DNA: TGTGCCAGCAGTTTAGACCCTTTCCAGGGTCAGCCCCAGCATTTT.

The chain has TRBV7-2 and TRBJ2-7; D unclear. This CDR3 comprises 15 residues. CDR1 is SGHTA, CDR2 FQGNSA, per germline. Trimming took 5 bases from V and 6 from J, leaving 20 bases between them. CDR3 protein: CASSPFFRSPSEQYF. CDR3 in DNA: TGTGCCAGCAGCCCGTTTTTTCGATCCCCCAGCGAGCAGTACTTC.

The genes are TRBV12-5 and TRBJ2-7; TRBD1 agrees at 7 bases. Germline values: CDR1 LGHNT, CDR2 FRNRAP. J gave up 4 bases and V 0 bases, and 3 bases lay outside the gene matches. The CDR3 loop spans 14 amino acids. The CDR3 region has the DNA TGTGCTAGTGGTTTGGTACGCAGGGGGTACGAGCAGTACTTC. It yields the protein CASGLVRRGYEQYF.

The chain uses TRBV2 and TRBJ1-5; no clear D. V shed 6 bases and J shed 7 bases, with 13 bases lying between them. CDR3 size: 13 residues. The germline gives CDR1 SNHLY, CDR2 FYNNEI. The CDR3 DNA is TGTGCCAGCAGGTGGACTCTCGGGCAGCCCCAGCATTTT. It translates to CASRWTLGQPQHF.